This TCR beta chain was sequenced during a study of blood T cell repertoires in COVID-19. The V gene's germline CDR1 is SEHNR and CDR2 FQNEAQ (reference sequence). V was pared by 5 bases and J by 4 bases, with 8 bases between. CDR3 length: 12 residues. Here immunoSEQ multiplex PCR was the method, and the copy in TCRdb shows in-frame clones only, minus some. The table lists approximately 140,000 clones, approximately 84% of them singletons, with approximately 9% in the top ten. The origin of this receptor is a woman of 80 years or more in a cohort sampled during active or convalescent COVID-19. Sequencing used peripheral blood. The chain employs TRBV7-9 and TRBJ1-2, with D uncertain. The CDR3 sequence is CASSLEAYGYTF. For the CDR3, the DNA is TGTGCCAGCAGCCTGGAGGCCTATGGCTACACCTTC.